What follows are 6 T cell receptor beta chains derived from one specimen sequenced in a study of blood T cell repertoires in COVID-19. Assay: immunoSEQ multiplex PCR; the TCRdb copy retains only in-frame clones and omits some. The sample consists of 150,000 to 200,000 clones, about 91% of them appearing once. Specimen: peripheral blood. The source of these receptors is a woman aged 60-75 years who had recovered from COVID-19.

The V call is TRBV25-1, the J call TRBJ1-4; D is perhaps TRBD1 (5 bases). The CDR3 consists of 13 residues. Per the germline V gene, CDR1 is MGHDK and CDR2 is SYGVNS. The germline V and J ends were trimmed by 7 bases and 8 bases, with 14 bases remaining between them. The CDR3 loop is CASMGRGSEKLFF. CDR3 DNA: TGTGCCAGCATGGGGCGGGGTTCCGAAAAACTGTTTTTT.

V gene TRBV4-1 combines with J gene TRBJ1-5; 10 bases agree with TRBD1. Per germline, CDR1 MGHRA and CDR2 YSYEKL. V gave up 5 bases and J gave up 7 bases; unmatched junction bases: 20. The CDR3 length is 19 residues. CDR3 sequence (DNA): TGCGCCAGCAGCTTTGTCTTAAACCGGGACAGGGGCCTCAAACAGCCCCAGCATTTT. This sequence encodes CASSFVLNRDRGLKQPQHF.

The rearrangement joins TRBV11-2 to TRBJ2-3, with D possibly matching TRBD2 (7 bases). Trimming shortened V by 6 bases and J by 2 bases, and 12 bases separated the two germline ends. Per germline, CDR1 SGHAT and CDR2 FQNNGV. This CDR3 comprises 14 residues. CDR3 nucleotide sequence: TGTGCCAGCAGTAGGGGGGGGTACACAGATACGCAGTATTTT. Encoded protein: CASSRGGYTDTQYF.

In its sample, this clone was seen a few times. The CDR3 here is CASSLRQGFGYTF. The CDR3 DNA follows: TGTGCCAGCAGTTTGAGGCAGGGCTTCGGCTACACCTTC. The chain uses TRBV12-3 or TRBV12-4 and TRBJ1-2; TRBD1 is a possible D gene (5 bases). The CDR3 has 13 residues. The germline V and J ends were trimmed by 3 bases and 8 bases, with 13 bases remaining between them.

The sample holds one count of this clone. V usage is TRBV29-1 and J usage is TRBJ2-6; 8 bases are shared with TRBD1. The germline V gene encodes CDR1 SQVTM and CDR2 ANQGSEA. There are 14 residues in the CDR3. V dropped 6 bases and J dropped 4; count of bases not matched to a gene: 5. The CDR3 bases are TGCAGCGTCGGACAGGGTTCCGGGGCCAACGTCCTGACTTTC. This gives the protein CSVGQGSGANVLTF.

The chain is built from TRBV28 and TRBJ1-4; D is perhaps TRBD1 (6 bases). V lost 5 bases and J 1 base, leaving 11 bases between the germline ends. The CDR3 has 15 amino acids. Germline V gene lookup returns CDR1 MDHEN and CDR2 SYDVKM. CDR3 in DNA: TGTGCCAGCAGTACGTCACAGGGAACTAATGAAAAACTGTTTTTT. This sequence encodes CASSTSQGTNEKLFF.